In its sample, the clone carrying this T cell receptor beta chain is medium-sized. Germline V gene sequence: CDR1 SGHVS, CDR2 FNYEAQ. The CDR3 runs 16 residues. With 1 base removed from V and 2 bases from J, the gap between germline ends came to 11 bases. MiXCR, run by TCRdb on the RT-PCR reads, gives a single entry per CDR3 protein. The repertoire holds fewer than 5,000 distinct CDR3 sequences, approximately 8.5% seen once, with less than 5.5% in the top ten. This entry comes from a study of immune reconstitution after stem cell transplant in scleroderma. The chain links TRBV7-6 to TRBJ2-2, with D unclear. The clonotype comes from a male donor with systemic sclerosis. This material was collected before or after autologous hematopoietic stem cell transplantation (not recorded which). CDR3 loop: CASSLEQNYNTGELFF. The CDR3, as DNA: TGTGCCAGCAGCTTAGAACAGAATTACAACACCGGGGAGCTGTTTTTT.